Listed below are T cell receptor beta chains from one sample, sequenced in a study of identifying expanded T cells in peripheral blood. Using immunoSEQ multiplex PCR, the repertoire was profiled, and TCRdb retains in-frame clones only, with some absent. In the table there are tens of thousands of clones, 88% of which are singletons. Material for sequencing was blood. Source of these receptors: a person aged 18-70 years in good health. CDR3s include the opening cysteine and the closing phenylalanine or tryptophan. Fields, in order: D gene, V gene, clone size, J gene, CDR3 protein, CDR3 DNA. D genes are given only for firm matches. The listing skips clone size in some rows; elsewhere it reads once, few, many or a size class.

d_call: .; v_call: TRBV7-3; clone_size: .; j_call: TRBJ2-6; cdr3_aa: CASSWTRLISGANVLTF; cdr3_nt: TGTGCCAGCAGTTGGACCAGGTTAATCTCTGGGGCCAACGTCCTGACTTTC
d_call: .; v_call: TRBV25-1; clone_size: few; j_call: TRBJ2-1; cdr3_aa: CASREGGPRNEQFF; cdr3_nt: TGTGCCAGCAGGGAGGGGGGACCCCGAAATGAGCAGTTCTTC
d_call: TRBD2; v_call: TRBV7-9; clone_size: .; j_call: TRBJ2-1; cdr3_aa: CASEGRREFWDEQFF; cdr3_nt: TGTGCCAGCGAAGGGCGGCGGGAGTTCTGGGATGAGCAGTTCTTC
d_call: .; v_call: TRBV5-6; clone_size: .; j_call: TRBJ1-5; cdr3_aa: CASSFLGVNQPQHF; cdr3_nt: TGTGCCAGCAGCTTCCTGGGGGTCAATCAGCCCCAGCATTTT
d_call: .; v_call: TRBV21-1; clone_size: .; j_call: TRBJ2-3; cdr3_aa: CASSKVLTPAGVSDTQYF; cdr3_nt: TGTGCCAGCAGCAAAGTCCTTACTCCAGCGGGAGTCTCAGATACGCAGTATTTT
d_call: .; v_call: TRBV20-1; clone_size: .; j_call: TRBJ2-7; cdr3_aa: CSAQQLDYQYF; cdr3_nt: TGCAGTGCTCAACAATTAGACTACCAGTACTTC
d_call: .; v_call: TRBV5-1; clone_size: .; j_call: TRBJ2-2; cdr3_aa: CASSLGAGTNTGELFF; cdr3_nt: TGCGCCAGCAGCTTGGGGGCAGGAACGAACACCGGGGAGCTGTTTTTT
d_call: .; v_call: TRBV11-2; clone_size: .; j_call: TRBJ2-3; cdr3_aa: CASSPQLGGRADTQYF; cdr3_nt: TGTGCCAGCAGCCCGCAACTCGGGGGACGGGCAGATACGCAGTATTTT
d_call: .; v_call: TRBV9; clone_size: .; j_call: TRBJ2-2; cdr3_aa: CASSAARGTPNTGELFF; cdr3_nt: TGTGCCAGCAGCGCCGCCCGCGGGACCCCGAACACCGGGGAGCTGTTTTTT
d_call: .; v_call: TRBV27; clone_size: .; j_call: TRBJ2-6; cdr3_aa: CASSFRARGANVLTF; cdr3_nt: TGTGCCAGCAGTTTCCGGGCCCGTGGGGCCAACGTCCTGACTTTC
d_call: .; v_call: TRBV19; clone_size: .; j_call: TRBJ1-2; cdr3_aa: CASSTGFGYTF; cdr3_nt: TGTGCCAGTAGTACAGGGTTTGGCTACACCTTC
d_call: .; v_call: TRBV5-1; clone_size: .; j_call: TRBJ2-7; cdr3_aa: CASRSMTEQYF; cdr3_nt: TGCGCCAGCAGATCGATGACAGAGCAGTACTTC
d_call: TRBD1; v_call: TRBV9; clone_size: .; j_call: TRBJ2-7; cdr3_aa: CASSVGDRGKKDEQYF; cdr3_nt: TGTGCCAGCAGCGTAGGGGACAGGGGGAAGAAGGACGAGCAGTACTTC
d_call: .; v_call: TRBV15; clone_size: .; j_call: TRBJ1-1; cdr3_aa: CATSRDPNTEAFF; cdr3_nt: TGTGCCACCAGCAGAGATCCGAACACTGAAGCTTTCTTT
d_call: TRBD1; v_call: TRBV6-1; clone_size: .; j_call: TRBJ1-2; cdr3_aa: CASSLRDRDGYTF; cdr3_nt: TGTGCCAGCAGCCTCCGGGACAGGGATGGCTACACCTTC
d_call: .; v_call: TRBV6-4; clone_size: .; j_call: TRBJ2-1; cdr3_aa: CASSQAPGAPYNEQFF; cdr3_nt: TGTGCCAGCAGTCAGGCCCCGGGGGCCCCCTACAATGAGCAGTTCTTC
d_call: TRBD1; v_call: TRBV7-3; clone_size: .; j_call: TRBJ2-1; cdr3_aa: CASSIYLGQGNEQFF; cdr3_nt: TGTGCCAGCAGCATATACTTGGGACAGGGGAATGAGCAGTTCTTC
d_call: .; v_call: TRBV6-5; clone_size: .; j_call: TRBJ1-1; cdr3_aa: CASSYSSQGWTEAFF; cdr3_nt: TGTGCCAGCAGTTACTCGAGTCAGGGGTGGACTGAAGCTTTCTTT
d_call: TRBD2; v_call: TRBV30; clone_size: .; j_call: TRBJ2-2; cdr3_aa: CAWSRGGTGELFF; cdr3_nt: TGTGCCTGGAGTCGGGGGGGCACCGGGGAGCTGTTTTTT
d_call: .; v_call: TRBV19; clone_size: .; j_call: TRBJ2-2; cdr3_aa: CASSIYTLNTGELFF; cdr3_nt: TGTGCCAGTAGTATATACACCTTAAACACCGGGGAGCTGTTTTTT
d_call: .; v_call: TRBV7-9; clone_size: .; j_call: TRBJ1-6; cdr3_aa: CASSLAKLAGIGNSPLHF; cdr3_nt: TGTGCCAGCAGCTTAGCAAAGCTGGCAGGGATAGGAAATTCACCCCTCCACTTT
d_call: .; v_call: TRBV6-5; clone_size: .; j_call: TRBJ2-1; cdr3_aa: CASSSRTVFNEQFF; cdr3_nt: TGTGCCAGCAGTTCCCGGACAGTTTTCAATGAGCAGTTCTTC
d_call: .; v_call: TRBV9; clone_size: .; j_call: TRBJ1-1; cdr3_aa: CASSSEAEAFF; cdr3_nt: TGTGCCAGCAGCTCAGAGGCTGAAGCTTTCTTT
d_call: TRBD1; v_call: TRBV5-5; clone_size: .; j_call: TRBJ1-3; cdr3_aa: CASSLAATGTGNTIYF; cdr3_nt: TGTGCCAGCAGCTTGGCCGCGACAGGGACTGGAAACACCATATATTTT
d_call: .; v_call: TRBV2; clone_size: .; j_call: TRBJ1-2; cdr3_aa: CASSAGGRADYTF; cdr3_nt: TGTGCCAGCAGTGCGGGAGGCAGGGCGGACTACACCTTC
d_call: .; v_call: TRBV27; clone_size: once; j_call: TRBJ2-1; cdr3_aa: CASRFTTGPEQFF; cdr3_nt: TGTGCCAGCAGATTTACCACAGGGCCGGAGCAGTTCTTC
d_call: .; v_call: TRBV4-2; clone_size: .; j_call: TRBJ2-3; cdr3_aa: CASSQTSGVGTDTQYF; cdr3_nt: TGTGCCAGCAGTCAGACCTCTGGAGTCGGCACAGATACGCAGTATTTT
d_call: TRBD2; v_call: TRBV14; clone_size: .; j_call: TRBJ2-2; cdr3_aa: CASSPTSHTGELFF; cdr3_nt: TGTGCCAGCAGCCCGACTAGCCACACCGGGGAGCTGTTTTTT
d_call: TRBD2; v_call: TRBV5-1; clone_size: .; j_call: TRBJ2-1; cdr3_aa: CASSLGTSNEQFF; cdr3_nt: TGCGCCAGCAGCTTGGGGACTAGCAATGAGCAGTTCTTC
d_call: .; v_call: TRBV5-6; clone_size: few; j_call: TRBJ1-2; cdr3_aa: CASSPGRELYYGYTF; cdr3_nt: TGTGCCAGCAGCCCGGGACGTGAGCTCTACTATGGCTACACCTTC
d_call: .; v_call: TRBV30; clone_size: .; j_call: TRBJ2-7; cdr3_aa: CAWSVGFSTYEQYF; cdr3_nt: TGTGCCTGGAGTGTAGGGTTTTCGACCTACGAGCAGTACTTC
d_call: .; v_call: TRBV5-4; clone_size: .; j_call: TRBJ2-4; cdr3_aa: CASPGRGRNIQYF; cdr3_nt: TGTGCCAGCCCGGGGAGGGGGAGAAACATTCAGTACTTC
d_call: .; v_call: TRBV6-4; clone_size: .; j_call: TRBJ2-1; cdr3_aa: CASSRTGGPYNEQFF; cdr3_nt: TGTGCCAGCAGCCGTACCGGGGGGCCTTACAATGAGCAGTTCTTC
d_call: TRBD1; v_call: TRBV13; clone_size: .; j_call: TRBJ2-3; cdr3_aa: CASSLGLGQGSDTQYF; cdr3_nt: TGTGCCAGCAGCTTAGGCCTTGGACAGGGATCAGATACGCAGTATTTT
d_call: .; v_call: TRBV5-1; clone_size: .; j_call: TRBJ1-1; cdr3_aa: CASSLAPNTEAFF; cdr3_nt: TGCGCCAGCAGCTTGGCCCCGAACACTGAAGCTTTCTTT
d_call: TRBD2; v_call: TRBV4-1; clone_size: .; j_call: TRBJ2-1; cdr3_aa: CASSQGGGSGTSYYNEQFF; cdr3_nt: TGCGCCAGCAGCCAAGGGGGGGGATCCGGGACTAGCTATTACAATGAGCAGTTCTTC
d_call: TRBD1; v_call: TRBV11-3; clone_size: .; j_call: TRBJ2-7; cdr3_aa: CASSLDGGQAYEQYF; cdr3_nt: TGTGCCAGCAGCTTAGATGGGGGACAGGCGTACGAGCAGTACTTC